Listed here are 2 T cell receptor beta chains from one sample, sequenced in a study of cytomegalovirus exposure and HLA in healthy donors. This PCR relied on a set of 60 Vbeta primers and 13 Jbeta primers. Libraries were prepared by immunoSEQ multiplex PCR; TCRdb keeps only in-frame clonotypes and omits some of them. This table holds over 150,000 clones, roughly two thirds found once. Sequencing input: PBMCs. These receptors were collected from a woman under 30 in good health and CMV-seropositive.

V and J are TRBV5-1 and TRBJ2-1; 7 bases are shared with TRBD1. This CDR3 region has 16 residues. The V segment lost 3 bases and the J segment 2 bases; nucleotides outside the gene matches: 8. Germline CDR1 and CDR2: SGHRS and YFSETQ. The CDR3 region has the DNA TGCGCCAGCAGCTACAACCTAGGGGGCCCCTACAATGAGCAGTTCTTC. Its translation is CASSYNLGGPYNEQFF.

V gene TRBV2 combines with J gene TRBJ1-2; D gene uncertain. The CDR3 runs to 14 residues. CDR1 is SNHLY, CDR2 FYNNEI, per germline. Deletions cut 6 bases from V and 6 bases from J, with 17 bases between. CDR3 residues: CASRPDTETNGYTF. The CDR3, as DNA: TGTGCCAGCAGGCCCGATACAGAGACGAATGGCTACACCTTC. The complete variable domain, with remaining parts taken from reference TRBV2 and TRBJ1-2, reads EPEVTQTPSHQVTQMGQEVILRCVPISNHLYFYWYRQILGQKVEFLVSFYNNEISEKSEIFDDQFSVERPDGSNFTLKIRSTKLEDSAMYFCASRPDTETNGYTFGSGTRLTVV.